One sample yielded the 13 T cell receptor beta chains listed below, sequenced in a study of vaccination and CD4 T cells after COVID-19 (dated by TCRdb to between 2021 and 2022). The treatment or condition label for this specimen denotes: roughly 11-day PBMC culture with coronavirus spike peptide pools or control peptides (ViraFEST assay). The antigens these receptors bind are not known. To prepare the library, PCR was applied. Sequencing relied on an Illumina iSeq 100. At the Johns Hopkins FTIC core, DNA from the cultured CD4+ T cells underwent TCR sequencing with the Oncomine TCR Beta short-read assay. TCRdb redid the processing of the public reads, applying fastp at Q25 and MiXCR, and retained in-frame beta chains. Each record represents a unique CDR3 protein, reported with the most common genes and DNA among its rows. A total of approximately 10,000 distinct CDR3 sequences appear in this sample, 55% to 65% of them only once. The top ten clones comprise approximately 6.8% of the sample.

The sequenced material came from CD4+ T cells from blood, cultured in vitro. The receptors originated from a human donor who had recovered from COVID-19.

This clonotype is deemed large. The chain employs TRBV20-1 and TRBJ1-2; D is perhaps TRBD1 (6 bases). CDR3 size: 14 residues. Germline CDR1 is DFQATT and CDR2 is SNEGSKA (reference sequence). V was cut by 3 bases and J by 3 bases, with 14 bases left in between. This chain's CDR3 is CSASIQGADYGYTF. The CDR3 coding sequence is TGCAGTGCTAGCATACAGGGCGCAGACTATGGCTACACCTTC.

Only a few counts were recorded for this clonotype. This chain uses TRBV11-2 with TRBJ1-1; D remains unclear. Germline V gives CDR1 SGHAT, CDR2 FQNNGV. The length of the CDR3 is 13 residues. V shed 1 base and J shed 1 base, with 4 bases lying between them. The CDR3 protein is CASSLGTNTEAFF. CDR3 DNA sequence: TGTGCCAGCAGCTTAGGTACGAACACTGAAGCTTTCTTT.

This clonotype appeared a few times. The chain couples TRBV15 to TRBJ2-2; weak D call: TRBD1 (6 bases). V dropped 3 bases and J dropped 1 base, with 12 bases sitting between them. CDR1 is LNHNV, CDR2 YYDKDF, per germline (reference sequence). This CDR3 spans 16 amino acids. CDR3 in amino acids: CATSRAQGGNTGELFF. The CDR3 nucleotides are TGTGCCACCAGCAGGGCACAGGGCGGGAACACCGGGGAGCTGTTTTTT.

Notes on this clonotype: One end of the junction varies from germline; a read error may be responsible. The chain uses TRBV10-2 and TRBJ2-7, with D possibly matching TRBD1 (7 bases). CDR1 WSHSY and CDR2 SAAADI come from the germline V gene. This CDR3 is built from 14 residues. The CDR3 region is CASSYTGEVSPKSF. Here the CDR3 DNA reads TGCGCCAGCAGTTACACAGGGGAGGTTTCCCCCAAGTCCTTC.

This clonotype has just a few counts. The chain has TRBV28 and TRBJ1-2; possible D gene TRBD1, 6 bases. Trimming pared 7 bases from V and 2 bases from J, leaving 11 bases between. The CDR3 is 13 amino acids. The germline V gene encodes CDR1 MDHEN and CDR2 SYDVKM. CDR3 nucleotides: TGTGCCAGCAAGGACAGTGGAAACTATGGCTACACCTTC. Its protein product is CASKDSGNYGYTF.

CDR3 sequence reads: CASCGAPPGNQPQHF. CDR3 nucleotide sequence: TGTGCCAGCTGCGGGGCCCCCCCCGGGAATCAGCCCCAGCATTTT. This rearrangement joins TRBV6-1 to TRBJ1-5; possible D gene TRBD1, 5 bases. The CDR3 contains 15 residues. V was trimmed by 8 bases and J by 4 bases, leaving 18 bases between them. CDR1 and CDR2 (germline): MNHNS, SASEGT.

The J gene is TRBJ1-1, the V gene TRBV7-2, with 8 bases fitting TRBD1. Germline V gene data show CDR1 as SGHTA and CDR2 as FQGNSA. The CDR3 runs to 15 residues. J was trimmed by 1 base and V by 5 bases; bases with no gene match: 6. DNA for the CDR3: TGTGCCAGCAGCAAACAGGGGGTGAGGAACACTGAAGCTTTCTTT. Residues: CASSKQGVRNTEAFF.

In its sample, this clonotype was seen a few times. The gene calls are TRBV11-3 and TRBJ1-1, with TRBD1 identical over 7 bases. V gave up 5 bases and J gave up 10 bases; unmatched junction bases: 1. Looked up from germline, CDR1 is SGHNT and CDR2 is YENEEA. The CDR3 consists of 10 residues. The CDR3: CASSPGGAFF. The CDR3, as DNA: TGTGCCAGCAGCCCAGGGGGAGCTTTCTTT. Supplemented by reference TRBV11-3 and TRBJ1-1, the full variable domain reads EAGVVQSPRYKIIEKKQPVAFWCNPISGHNTLYWYLQNLGQGPELLIRYENEEAVDDSQLPKDRFSAERLKGVDSTLKIQPAELGDSAVYLCASSPGGAFFGQGTRLTVV.

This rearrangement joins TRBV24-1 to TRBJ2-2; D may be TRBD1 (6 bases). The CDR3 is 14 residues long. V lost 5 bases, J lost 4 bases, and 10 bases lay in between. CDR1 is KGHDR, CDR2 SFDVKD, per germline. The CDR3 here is CATSGQVPTGELFF. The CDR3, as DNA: TGTGCCACCAGTGGACAGGTTCCCACCGGGGAGCTGTTTTTT.

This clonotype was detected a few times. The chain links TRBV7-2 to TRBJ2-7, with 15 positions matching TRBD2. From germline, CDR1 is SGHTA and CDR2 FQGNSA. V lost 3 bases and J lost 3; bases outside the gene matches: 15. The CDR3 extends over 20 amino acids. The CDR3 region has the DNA TGTGCCAGCAGCTTGCGACGTCCCCGAGGACTAGCGGGGGGGAGCTACGAGCAGTACTTC. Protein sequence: CASSLRRPRGLAGGSYEQYF. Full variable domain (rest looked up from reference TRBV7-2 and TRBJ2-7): GAGVSQSPSNKVTEKGKDVELRCDPISGHTALYWYRQSLGQGLEFLIYFQGNSAPDKSGLPSDRFSAERTGGSVSTLTIQRTQQEDSAVYLCASSLRRPRGLAGGSYEQYFGPGTRLTVT.

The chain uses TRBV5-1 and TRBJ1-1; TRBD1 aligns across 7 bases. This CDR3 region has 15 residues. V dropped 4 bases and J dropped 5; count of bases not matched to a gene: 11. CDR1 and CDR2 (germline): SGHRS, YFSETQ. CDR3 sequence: CASSIRQGGGTEAFF. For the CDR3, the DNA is TGCGCCAGCAGCATCCGACAGGGTGGAGGGACTGAAGCTTTCTTT.

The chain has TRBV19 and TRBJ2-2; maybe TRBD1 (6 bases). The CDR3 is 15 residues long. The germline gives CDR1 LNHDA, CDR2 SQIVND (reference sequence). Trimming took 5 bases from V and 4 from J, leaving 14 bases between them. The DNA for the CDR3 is TGTGCCAGTAGTTCCCACAGGGCGGGCACCGGGGAGCTGTTTTTT. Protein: CASSSHRAGTGELFF.

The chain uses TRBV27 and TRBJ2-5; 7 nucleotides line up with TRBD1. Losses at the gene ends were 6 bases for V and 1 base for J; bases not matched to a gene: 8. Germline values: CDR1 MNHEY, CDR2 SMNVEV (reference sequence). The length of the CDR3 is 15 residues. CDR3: CASSETGAAQETQYF. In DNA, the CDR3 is TGTGCCAGCAGCGAAACAGGGGCCGCCCAAGAGACCCAGTACTTC.